Sequencing of this T cell receptor (beta chain) was carried out in a study of control samples from healthy donors and cancer patients. Produced via immunoSEQ multiplex PCR; TCRdb's table is partial and in-frame only. Of 100,000 to 120,000 clones in the sample, 83% were seen once. Trimming stripped 6 bases from V and 3 bases from J, with 14 bases between. The germline gives CDR1 SNHLY, CDR2 FYNNEI. The CDR3 totals 14 residues. The receptor's source is a woman in her forties or fifties in good health. Input material: blood. The genes are TRBV2 and TRBJ1-1; the D is unclear. This CDR3 reads CASRAHEKDTEAFF. In DNA, the CDR3 is TGTGCCAGCAGAGCACATGAGAAGGACACTGAAGCTTTCTTT.